Presented here are 19 T cell receptor beta chains from one specimen sequenced in a study of T cell responses to AZD1222 COVID-19 vaccine. Data came from immunoSEQ multiplex PCR; TCRdb stores just in-frame clones and leaves some out. The sample holds more than 80,000 clones, 88% seen once. Sequenced material: peripheral blood, taken on day 0 of MenACWY control vaccination. The receptor set was obtained from an adult in good health.

The chain employs TRBV4-1 and TRBJ2-1; possible D gene TRBD2, 7 bases. CDR3 length equals 15 residues. Germline V gene data show CDR1 as MGHRA and CDR2 as YSYEKL. Trimming pared 1 base from V and 4 bases from J, leaving 11 bases between. The CDR3: CASSQGGRGYNEQFF. The CDR3 nucleotides read TGCGCCAGCAGCCAAGGAGGGAGGGGGTACAATGAGCAGTTCTTC.

This chain joins TRBV6-6 and TRBJ1-1; D remains ambiguous. Per germline, CDR1 MNHNY and CDR2 SVGAGI (reference sequence). Deletions cut 0 bases from V and 1 base from J, with 12 bases between. This CDR3 is built from 16 residues. CDR3 sequence (DNA): TGTGCCAGCAGTTACTCGGGAATCCCGCCGAACACTGAAGCTTTCTTT. This translates into CASSYSGIPPNTEAFF.

This chain uses TRBV19 with TRBJ2-7, with D perhaps matching TRBD1 (7 bases). Germline V gives CDR1 LNHDA, CDR2 SQIVND (reference sequence). The CDR3 totals 13 residues. Trimming stripped 8 bases from V and 1 base from J, with 12 bases between. CDR3 in amino acids: CASGAGQSYEQYF. In DNA, the CDR3 is TGTGCCAGTGGTGCGGGACAGTCCTACGAGCAGTACTTC.

Only a few counts were recorded for this clone. The rearrangement links TRBV5-1 to TRBJ2-1, with 8 positions matching TRBD2. CDR3 length equals 18 residues. The V gene end was trimmed by 1 base and the J gene end by 0 bases; junction bases not matched to a gene: 9. The germline gives CDR1 SGHRS, CDR2 YFSETQ. DNA of the CDR3: TGCGCCAGCAGCTTGTACAGCGGGAGTCAAAGCTCCTACAATGAGCAGTTCTTC. Translated, it gives CASSLYSGSQSSYNEQFF.

The chain employs TRBV7-9 and TRBJ2-2; D gene unclear. The CDR3 spans 16 residues. The V end was cut by 1 base, the J end by 0 bases, with 9 bases between. From germline, CDR1 is SEHNR and CDR2 FQNEAQ (reference sequence). In DNA form, the CDR3 reads TGTGCCAGCAGCTTAGAAGGATACGCGAACACCGGGGAGCTGTTTTTT. Translated: CASSLEGYANTGELFF.

The rearrangement joins TRBV5-1 to TRBJ2-7, with TRBD1 matching 11 bases. This CDR3 has 14 amino acids. Germline lookup yields CDR1 SGHRS and CDR2 YFSETQ. Trimming cost V 5 bases and J 5 bases; bases outside gene matches: 6. As DNA, the CDR3 is TGCGCCAGCAGACCCGGGACAGGGGGTGACGAGCAGTACTTC. It yields the protein CASRPGTGGDEQYF.

This chain connects TRBV3-1 (or the pseudogene TRBV3-2) to TRBJ1-2; D gene uncertain. V gave up 1 base and J gave up 4 bases, with 7 bases separating them. Germline V gene sequence: CDR1 LGHDT, CDR2 YNNKEL (reference sequence). CDR3 length: 13 amino acids. CDR3 DNA sequence: TGTGCCAGCAGCCAAGCCCACAGCTATGGCTACACCTTC. This codes for CASSQAHSYGYTF.

The chain couples TRBV7-2 to TRBJ2-7; D is perhaps TRBD1 or TRBD2 (5 bases each). Germline lookup yields CDR1 SGHTA and CDR2 FQGNSA. The CDR3 covers 14 residues. The ends were cut back, 4 bases at V and 7 bases at J, with 17 bases in the middle. CDR3 loop: CASSSAGTSREQYF. The CDR3 nucleotides are TGTGCCAGCAGCTCCGCAGGGACCTCTCGGGAGCAGTACTTC.

This chain joins TRBV2 and TRBJ1-2; D is unresolved. V lost 4 bases and J lost 4, with 13 bases in between. Looked up from germline, CDR1 is SNHLY and CDR2 is FYNNEI. The CDR3 length is 14 residues. The CDR3 protein is CASSVPGPFYGYTF. CDR3 nucleotide sequence: TGTGCCAGCAGTGTCCCCGGACCGTTCTATGGCTACACCTTC.

The V and J genes are TRBV4-3 and TRBJ1-3; 7 bases fit TRBD1. Germline values: CDR1 LGHNA, CDR2 YSLEER. After removal of 2 bases from V and 0 bases from J, the junction contained 10 bases not matched to a gene. The CDR3 loop spans 18 amino acids. Written as DNA, the CDR3 is TGCGCCAGCAGCCAATATGGGGGGGACAGAGTCTCTGGAAACACCATATATTTT. The encoded protein is CASSQYGGDRVSGNTIYF.

CDR3 sequence: CASRTGSNSPLHF. The CDR3 nucleotides are TGTGCCTCAAGGACAGGGAGCAATTCACCCCTCCACTTT. The V and J genes are TRBV30 and TRBJ1-6, with TRBD1 identical over 8 bases. Unmatched junction bases numbered 6, after V lost 7 bases and J lost 7 bases. Per the germline V gene, CDR1 is GTSNPN and CDR2 is SVGIG (reference sequence). CDR3 length: 13 residues.

The chain recombines TRBV19 with TRBJ1-5; 12 bases match TRBD1. Germline assignment: CDR1 LNHDA and CDR2 SQIVND (reference sequence). J lost 2 bases, V lost 8 bases, and 4 bases had no gene match. The CDR3 totals 15 residues. CDR3 amino acids: CASSGTGGGNQPQHF. The CDR3 DNA follows: TGTGCCAGTTCCGGGACAGGGGGCGGCAATCAGCCCCAGCATTTT.

The CDR3 region has the DNA TGTGCCAGCAGCCAGGGTCGCCAGGGTCAGGGCAATCAGCCCCAGCATTTT. Its translation: CASSQGRQGQGNQPQHF. The rearrangement joins TRBV3-1 (or the pseudogene TRBV3-2) to TRBJ1-5, with D maybe TRBD1 (5 bases). Trimming took 3 bases from V and 2 from J, leaving 17 bases between them. The CDR3 runs to 17 residues. Germline CDR1 LGHDT, CDR2 YNNKEL (reference sequence).

V is TRBV6-5 and J is TRBJ2-2; 8 positions match TRBD2. After removal of 7 bases from V and 5 bases from J, the junction contained 9 bases not matched to a gene. The CDR3 is 15 residues long. Germline V gene sequence: CDR1 MNHEY, CDR2 SVGAGI. CDR3 bases: TGTGCCAGCAAGGTCGGGGGGGGCATTACCGGGGAGCTGTTTTTT. Residues: CASKVGGGITGELFF.

This chain joins TRBV3-1 (or the pseudogene TRBV3-2) and TRBJ1-2; D is unresolved. Deletions cut 3 bases from V and 0 bases from J, with 14 bases between. Looked up from germline, CDR1 is LGHDT and CDR2 is YNNKEL (reference sequence). This CDR3 spans 16 amino acids. CDR3 bases: TGTGCCAGCAGCCAGCGGGGAAGCGAAGCTAACTATGGCTACACCTTC. The encoded protein is CASSQRGSEANYGYTF.

The chain combines TRBV19 with TRBJ1-5; D ambiguous. The CDR3 is made up of 12 amino acids. Germline V gives CDR1 LNHDA, CDR2 SQIVND (reference sequence). Between the trimmed V and J ends, which lost 0 bases and 7 bases, there was a span of 4 bases. CDR3 nucleotide sequence: TGTGCCAGTAGTATAGAAATCCAGCCCCAGCATTTT. This translates into CASSIEIQPQHF.

This clone occurred a few times. The rearrangement joins TRBV6-5 to TRBJ1-1; D is unclear. CDR1 is MNHEY and CDR2 is SVGAGI in the germline V gene. Trimming pared 0 bases from V and 4 bases from J, leaving 9 bases between. This CDR3 region has 14 residues. The chain's CDR3 is CASSYSGPITEAFF. CDR3 in DNA: TGTGCCAGCAGTTACTCGGGCCCGATCACTGAAGCTTTCTTT.

The chain couples TRBV7-3 to TRBJ2-1; either TRBD1 or TRBD2 may fit D (5 bases each). V was shortened by 5 bases and J by 5 bases, with 13 bases between the two germline ends. From germline, CDR1 is SGHTA and CDR2 FQGTGA. The CDR3 runs to 14 residues. The CDR3 nucleotides read TGTGCCAGCAGCCCCGGGACCCCGCACAATGAGCAGTTCTTC. It codes for CASSPGTPHNEQFF.

J is TRBJ2-3 and V is TRBV30; D is unresolved. The V end was cut by 1 base, the J end by 4 bases, with 12 bases between. Germline assignment: CDR1 GTSNPN and CDR2 SVGIG (reference sequence). The CDR3 is 14 residues long. CDR3 nucleotides: TGTGCCTGGAGTGGGGAAGGGTTGGCAGATACGCAGTATTTT. Its protein product is CAWSGEGLADTQYF.